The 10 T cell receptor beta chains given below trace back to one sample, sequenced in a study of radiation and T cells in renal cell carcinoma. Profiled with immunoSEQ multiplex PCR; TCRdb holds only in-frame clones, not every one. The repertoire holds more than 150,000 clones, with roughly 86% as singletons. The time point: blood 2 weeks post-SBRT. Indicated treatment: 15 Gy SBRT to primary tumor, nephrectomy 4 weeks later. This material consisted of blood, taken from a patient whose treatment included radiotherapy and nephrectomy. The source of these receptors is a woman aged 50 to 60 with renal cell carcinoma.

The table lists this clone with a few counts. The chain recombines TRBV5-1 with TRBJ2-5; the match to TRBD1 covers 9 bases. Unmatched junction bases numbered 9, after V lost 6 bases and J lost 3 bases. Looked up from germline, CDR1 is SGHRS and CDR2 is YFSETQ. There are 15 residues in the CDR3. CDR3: CASTQMGTGKETQYF. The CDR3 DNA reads TGCGCCAGCACCCAGATGGGGACAGGGAAAGAGACCCAGTACTTC.

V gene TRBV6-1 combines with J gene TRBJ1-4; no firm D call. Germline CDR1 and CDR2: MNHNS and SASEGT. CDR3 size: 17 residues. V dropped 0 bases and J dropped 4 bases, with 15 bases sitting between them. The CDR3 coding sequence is TGTGCCAGCAGTGAAGCGGGCCCCCTTTCAGTTAATGAAAAACTGTTTTTT. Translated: CASSEAGPLSVNEKLFF.

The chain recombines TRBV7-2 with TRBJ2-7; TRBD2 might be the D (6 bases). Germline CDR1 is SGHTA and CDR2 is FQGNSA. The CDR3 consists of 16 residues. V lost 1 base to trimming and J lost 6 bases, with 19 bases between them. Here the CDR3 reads CASSLVTGELASEQYF. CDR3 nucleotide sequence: TGTGCCAGCAGCTTAGTAACTGGAGAACTAGCCTCCGAGCAGTACTTC.

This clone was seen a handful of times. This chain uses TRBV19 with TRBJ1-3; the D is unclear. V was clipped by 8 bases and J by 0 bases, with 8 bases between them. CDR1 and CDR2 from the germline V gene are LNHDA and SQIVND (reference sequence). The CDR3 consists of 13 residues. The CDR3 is CASHPRSGNTIYF. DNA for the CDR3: TGTGCCAGTCACCCCCGCTCTGGAAACACCATATATTTT.

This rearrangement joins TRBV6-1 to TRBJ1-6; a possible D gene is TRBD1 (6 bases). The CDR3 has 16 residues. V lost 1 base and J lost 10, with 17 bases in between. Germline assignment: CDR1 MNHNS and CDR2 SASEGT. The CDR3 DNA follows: TGTGCCAGCAGTGAAGGGGGGAGGGGGATTGGGTCACCCCTCCACTTT. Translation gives CASSEGGRGIGSPLHF.

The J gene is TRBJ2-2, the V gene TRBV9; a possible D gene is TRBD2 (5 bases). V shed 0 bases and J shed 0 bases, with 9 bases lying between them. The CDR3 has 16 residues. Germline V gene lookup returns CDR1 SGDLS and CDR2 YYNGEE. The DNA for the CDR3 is TGTGCCAGCAGCGTAGTAAGCGGATCGAACACCGGGGAGCTGTTTTTT. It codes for CASSVVSGSNTGELFF.

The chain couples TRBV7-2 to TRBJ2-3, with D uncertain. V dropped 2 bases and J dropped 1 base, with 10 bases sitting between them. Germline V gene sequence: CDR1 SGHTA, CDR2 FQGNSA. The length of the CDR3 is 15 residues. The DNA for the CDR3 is TGTGCCAGCAGCTTAAATTCCAGAGGCACAGATACGCAGTATTTT. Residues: CASSLNSRGTDTQYF.

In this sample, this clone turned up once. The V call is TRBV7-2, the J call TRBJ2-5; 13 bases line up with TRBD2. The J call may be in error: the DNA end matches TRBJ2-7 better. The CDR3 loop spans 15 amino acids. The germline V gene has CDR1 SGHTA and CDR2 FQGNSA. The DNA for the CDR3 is TGTGCCAGCAGAAGGACTAGCGGGGGCTCCTACGAGCAGTACTTC. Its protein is CASRRTSGGSYEQYF.

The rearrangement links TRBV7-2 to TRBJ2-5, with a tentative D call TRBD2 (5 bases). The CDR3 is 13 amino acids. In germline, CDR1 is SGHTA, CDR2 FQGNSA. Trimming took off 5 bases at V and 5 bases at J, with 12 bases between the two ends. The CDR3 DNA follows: TGTGCCAGCAGCCGCGACCGGAGGGAGACCCAGTACTTC. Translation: CASSRDRRETQYF.

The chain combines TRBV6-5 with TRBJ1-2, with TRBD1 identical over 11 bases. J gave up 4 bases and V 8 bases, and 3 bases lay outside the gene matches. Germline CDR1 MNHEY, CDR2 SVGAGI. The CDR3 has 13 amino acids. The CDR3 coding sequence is TGTGCCAGCGGGGACAGGGGGGTCTATGGCTACACCTTC. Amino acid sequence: CASGDRGVYGYTF.